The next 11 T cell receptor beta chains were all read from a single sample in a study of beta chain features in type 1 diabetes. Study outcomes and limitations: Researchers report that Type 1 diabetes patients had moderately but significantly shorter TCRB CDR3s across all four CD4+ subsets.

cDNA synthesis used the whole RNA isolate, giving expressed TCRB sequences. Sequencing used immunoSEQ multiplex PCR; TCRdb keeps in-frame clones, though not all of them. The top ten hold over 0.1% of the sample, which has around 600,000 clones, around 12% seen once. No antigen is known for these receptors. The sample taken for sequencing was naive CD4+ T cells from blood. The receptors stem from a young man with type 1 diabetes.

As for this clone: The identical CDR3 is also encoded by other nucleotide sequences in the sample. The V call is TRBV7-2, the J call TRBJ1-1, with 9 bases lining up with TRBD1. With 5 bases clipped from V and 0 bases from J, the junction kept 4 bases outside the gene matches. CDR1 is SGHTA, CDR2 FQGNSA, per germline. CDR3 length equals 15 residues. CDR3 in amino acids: CASSLGTGLNTEAFF. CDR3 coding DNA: TGTGCCAGCAGCCTCGGGACAGGGTTGAACACTGAAGCTTTCTTT.

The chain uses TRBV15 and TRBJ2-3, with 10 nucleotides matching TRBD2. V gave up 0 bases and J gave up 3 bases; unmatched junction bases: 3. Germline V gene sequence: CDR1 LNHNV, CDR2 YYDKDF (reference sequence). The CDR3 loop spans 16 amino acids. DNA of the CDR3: TGTGCCACCAGCAGAGATAGGGGACTAGCGACAGATACGCAGTATTTT. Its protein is CATSRDRGLATDTQYF.

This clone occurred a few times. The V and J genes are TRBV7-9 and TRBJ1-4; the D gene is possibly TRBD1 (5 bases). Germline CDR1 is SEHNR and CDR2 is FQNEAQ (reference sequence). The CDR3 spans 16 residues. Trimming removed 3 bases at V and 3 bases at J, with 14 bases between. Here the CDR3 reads CASSFRRQKPNEKLFF. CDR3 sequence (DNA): TGTGCCAGCAGCTTTCGCCGACAGAAACCTAATGAAAAACTGTTTTTT.

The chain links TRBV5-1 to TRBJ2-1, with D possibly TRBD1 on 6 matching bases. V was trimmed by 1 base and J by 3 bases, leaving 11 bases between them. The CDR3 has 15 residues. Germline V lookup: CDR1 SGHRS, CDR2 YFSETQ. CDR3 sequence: CASSLSLQGYNEQFF. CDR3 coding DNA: TGCGCCAGCAGCTTGAGCCTACAGGGCTACAATGAGCAGTTCTTC.

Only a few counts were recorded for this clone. DNA of the CDR3: TGTGCCAGCAGTGATCAGGGGGTCCAACTTAATGAAAAACTGTTTTTT. It is translated as CASSDQGVQLNEKLFF. The chain joins TRBV2 to TRBJ1-4; 7 nucleotides align to TRBD1. Trimming cost V 3 bases and J 4 bases; bases outside gene matches: 8. Germline V CDR1 and CDR2: SNHLY, FYNNEI. The CDR3 loop spans 16 amino acids.

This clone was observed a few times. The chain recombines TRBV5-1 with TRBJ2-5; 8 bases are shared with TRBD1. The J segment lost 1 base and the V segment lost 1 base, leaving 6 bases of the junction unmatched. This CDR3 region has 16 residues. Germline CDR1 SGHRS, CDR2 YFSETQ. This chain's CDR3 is CASSLPAGQGQETQYF. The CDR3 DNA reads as TGCGCCAGCAGCTTGCCCGCCGGACAGGGCCAAGAGACCCAGTACTTC.

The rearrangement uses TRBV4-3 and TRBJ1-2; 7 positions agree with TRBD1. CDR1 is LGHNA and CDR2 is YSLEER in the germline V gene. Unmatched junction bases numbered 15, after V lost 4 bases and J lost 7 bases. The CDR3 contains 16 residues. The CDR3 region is CASSRSRQGLSGGYTF. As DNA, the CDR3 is TGCGCCAGCAGCCGGTCTAGACAGGGCCTGAGTGGTGGCTACACCTTC.

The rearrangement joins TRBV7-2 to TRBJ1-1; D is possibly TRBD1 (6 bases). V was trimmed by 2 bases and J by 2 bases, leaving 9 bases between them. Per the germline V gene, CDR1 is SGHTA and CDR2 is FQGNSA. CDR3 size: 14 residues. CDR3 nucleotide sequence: TGTGCCAGCAGCTTAAGACAGGCTAACACTGAAGCTTTCTTT. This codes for CASSLRQANTEAFF.

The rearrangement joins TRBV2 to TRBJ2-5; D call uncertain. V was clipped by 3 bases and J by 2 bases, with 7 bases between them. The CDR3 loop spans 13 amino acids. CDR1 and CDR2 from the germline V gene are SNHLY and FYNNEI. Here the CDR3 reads CASSDNGQETQYF. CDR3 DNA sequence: TGTGCCAGCAGTGATAACGGACAAGAGACCCAGTACTTC.

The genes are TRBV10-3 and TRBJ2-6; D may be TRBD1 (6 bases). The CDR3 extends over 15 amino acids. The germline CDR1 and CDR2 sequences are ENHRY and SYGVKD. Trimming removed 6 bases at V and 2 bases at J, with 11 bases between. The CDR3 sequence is CAISEGDTGANVLTF. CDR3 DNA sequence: TGTGCCATCAGCGAAGGGGACACTGGGGCCAACGTCCTGACTTTC.

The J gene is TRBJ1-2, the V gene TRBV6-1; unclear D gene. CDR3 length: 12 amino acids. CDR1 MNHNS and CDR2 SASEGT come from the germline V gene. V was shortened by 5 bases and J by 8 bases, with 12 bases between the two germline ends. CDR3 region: CASSSDSRGYTF. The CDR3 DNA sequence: TGTGCCAGCAGTTCGGATTCTCGCGGCTACACCTTC.